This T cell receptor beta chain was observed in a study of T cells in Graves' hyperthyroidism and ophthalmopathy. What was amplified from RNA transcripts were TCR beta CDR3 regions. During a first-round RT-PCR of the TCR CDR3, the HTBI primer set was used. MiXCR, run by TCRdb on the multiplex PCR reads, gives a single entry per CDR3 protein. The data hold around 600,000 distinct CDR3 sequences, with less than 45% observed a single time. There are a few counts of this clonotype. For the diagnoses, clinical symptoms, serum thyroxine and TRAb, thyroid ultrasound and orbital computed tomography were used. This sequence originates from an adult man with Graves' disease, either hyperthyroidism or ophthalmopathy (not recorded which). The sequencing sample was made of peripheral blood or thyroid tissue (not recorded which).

CDR3 in DNA: TGCAGTGCTAGTTCGGGACAGGGGGGCAATCAGCCCCAGCATTTT. Its translation: CSASSGQGGNQPQHF. The chain is built from TRBV20-1 and TRBJ1-5; 11 bases fit TRBD1. After removal of 3 bases from V and 2 bases from J, the junction contained 3 bases not matched to a gene. The germline V gene has CDR1 DFQATT and CDR2 SNEGSKA (reference sequence). CDR3 size: 15 residues.